These 10 T cell receptor beta chains came from one sample sequenced in a study of graft-versus-host responses after intestinal transplantation. The protocol was immunoSEQ multiplex PCR, while the TCRdb copy is restricted to in-frame clones and leaves out a portion. The sample gives around 2,200 clones, just under 30% of which show up once; 4.5% to 6.5% is in the top ten. Around 200,000 CFSE-labeled responder cells were plated with around 200,000 irradiated, violet-dye-labeled stimulator cells. The source material was alloreactive CD8+ T cells from a mixed lymphocyte reaction culture, sampled before transplantation. As to subset: CFSE-low proliferating T cells sorted from approximately 6-day pre-transplant mixed lymphocyte reaction (GvH or HvG direction). The receptors were gathered from a human patient who was an organ donor for intestinal transplantation.

This clone turned up a few times. This sequence joins TRBV13 and TRBJ2-1, with 12 bases lining up with TRBD2. Germline CDR1 reads PRHDT; CDR2 reads FYEKMQ (reference sequence). The length of the CDR3 is 15 residues. V was clipped by 7 bases and J by 5 bases; unmatched bases: 6. Written as DNA, the CDR3 is TGTGCCAGCATCGCTAGCGGGGGGGCTAACAATGAGCAGTTCTTC. It codes for CASIASGGANNEQFF.

The genes are TRBV19 and TRBJ2-6; 12 bases line up with TRBD1. The CDR3 runs 17 residues. Trimming took 7 bases from V and 3 from J; bases not matched to a gene: 7. CDR1 and CDR2 from the germline V gene are LNHDA and SQIVND (reference sequence). CDR3 region: CASKGQGAPYGANVLTF. The CDR3 DNA reads TGTGCCAGTAAGGGACAGGGGGCGCCTTATGGGGCCAACGTCCTGACTTTC. The full variable domain, its missing parts supplied by reference TRBV19 and TRBJ2-6, is DGGITQSPKYLFRKEGQNVTLSCEQNLNHDAMYWYRQDPGQGLRLIYYSQIVNDFQKGDIAEGYSVSREKKESFPLTVTSAQKNPTAFYLCASKGQGAPYGANVLTFGAGSRLTVL.

This clone was counted between two and nine times. The chain employs TRBV6-1 and TRBJ2-7, with 7 positions matching TRBD2. The CDR3 sequence is 14 residues long. CDR1 is MNHNS and CDR2 is SASEGT in the germline V gene. The J segment lost 1 base and the V segment lost 4 bases, leaving 4 bases of the junction unmatched. CDR3 loop: CASSASGVSYEQYF. As DNA, the CDR3 is TGTGCCAGCAGTGCCAGCGGGGTGTCCTACGAGCAGTACTTC.

This chain joins TRBV5-8 and TRBJ2-7, with a weak D call TRBD2 (6 bases). Germline values: CDR1 SGHTS, CDR2 YDEGEE. The CDR3 sequence is 16 residues long. Trimming shortened V by 0 bases and J by 3 bases, and 16 bases separated the two germline ends. The CDR3 DNA is TGTGCCAGCAGCTTGGGGGACTCCGCAGGGAGCTACGAGCAGTACTTC. Translated, it gives CASSLGDSAGSYEQYF. The full variable domain, rest sourced from reference TRBV5-8 and TRBJ2-7, is EAGVTQSPTHLIKTRGQQATLRCSPISGHTSVYWYQQALGLGLQFLLWYDEGEERNRGNFPPRFSGRQFPNYSSELNVNALELEDSALYLCASSLGDSAGSYEQYFGPGTRLTVT.

The rearrangement joins TRBV28 to TRBJ2-7; D possibly corresponds to TRBD2 (5 bases). Germline V gene sequence: CDR1 MDHEN, CDR2 SYDVKM. The CDR3 consists of 15 residues. V shed 1 base and J shed 3 bases, with 13 bases lying between them. CDR3 sequence: CASSLFRGFVYEQYF. The CDR3 bases are TGTGCCAGCAGTTTATTTCGGGGTTTCGTCTACGAGCAGTACTTC.

This clone came up a few times. The CDR3 DNA follows: TGTGCCAGCAGCCAACTCCAGGGTAATGAAAAACTGTTTTTT. As protein: CASSQLQGNEKLFF. This chain uses TRBV4-2 with TRBJ1-4, with D perhaps matching TRBD1 (5 bases). The V gene lost 2 bases and the J gene lost 4 bases, with 8 bases spanning the gap. Per germline, CDR1 LGHNA and CDR2 YNFKEQ. The CDR3 extends over 14 amino acids.

This clone was seen only a few times. The chain is built from TRBV10-3 and TRBJ1-2; a weak D match, TRBD1 (6 bases). Germline loops: CDR1 ENHRY, CDR2 SYGVKD. V was trimmed by 0 bases and J by 4 bases, leaving 12 bases between them. This CDR3 spans 15 amino acids. CDR3 bases: TGTGCCATCAGTGAGTCCAGGGGAGTGGTCTATGGCTACACCTTC. Protein: CAISESRGVVYGYTF.

This clone turned up a few times. The rearrangement uses TRBV5-4 and TRBJ1-2; D may be TRBD1 (6 bases). The CDR3 spans 13 residues. Trimming took 5 bases from V and 4 from J, leaving 12 bases between them. In germline, CDR1 is SGHNT, CDR2 YYREEE (reference sequence). The CDR3: CASSAGTPYGYTF. Written as DNA, the CDR3 is TGTGCCAGCAGTGCCGGGACACCCTATGGCTACACCTTC.

There are a few counts of this clone. The chain is built from TRBV4-3 and TRBJ1-6, with 9 bases matching TRBD1. This CDR3 spans 15 amino acids. Per germline, CDR1 LGHNA and CDR2 YSLEER. The junction had 5 bases not matched to a gene; V was cut back by 4 bases and J by 7 bases. The CDR3 bases are TGCGCCAGCAGCCCCGGGACAGGGAGGAATTCACCCCTCCACTTT. Protein: CASSPGTGRNSPLHF.

The rearrangement joins TRBV5-5 to TRBJ1-2; D gene ambiguous. Germline CDR1 is SGHKS and CDR2 is YYEKEE (reference sequence). CDR3 length: 17 residues. Trimming removed 4 bases from V and 0 bases from J, with 19 bases in between. The DNA of the CDR3 is TGTGCCAGCAGCCCTGCGGCGTCGCATCCCTCTAACTATGGCTACACCTTC. Amino acids: CASSPAASHPSNYGYTF.